This T cell receptor (beta chain) comes out of a study of blood T cell repertoires in COVID-19 (dated by TCRdb to 2020 to 2021). For the wider study: Collaborator samples came from the United States, Italy and Spain and covered acute and convalescent phases of COVID-19. The material from the prospective study consisted of cDNA or gDNA derived from T cells, B-cell-depleted T cells, or PBMCs. The dataset comprised deeply sampled blood TCRbeta repertoires from subjects exposed to, actively infected with, or recovered from COVID-19. A freely available public database, intended as a resource for researchers studying the immune response to SARS-CoV-2, is where the repertoires were released. The samples were drawn from two sources: the first 160 participants of the ongoing ImmuneRACE study, and 1,000 to 1,500 subjects contributed by 6 global collaborators. The sample metadata nearly always contained a de-identified subject ID, COVID-19 status, age in years and sex. Where available, HLA class I and class II types were obtained from metadata supplied by the sample provider rather than from assay-based typing.

Collaborating institutions collected whole blood in K2EDTA tubes following their own protocols. For TCRbeta analysis, collaborators shipped samples as frozen whole blood, isolated PBMCs, or DNA extracted from either of those sample types. TCRbeta CDR3 regions were amplified from genomic DNA by means of the immunoSEQ Assay, a bias-controlled multiplex PCR. The paper's data handling went like this. Nucleated cell counts per sample were estimated from amplification of reference gene primers within the assay. To quantify the absolute abundance of each unique TCRbeta CDR3 rearrangement, sequence reads were collapsed and filtered. For each sample, productive Simpson clonality was calculated by taking the square root of Simpson's diversity index across productive rearrangements. TCRdb limited this immuneACCESS table to in-frame rearrangements with V and J called. A share of clones is missing; checked studies link under half to unresolved V genes, and the rest is unexplained. The DNA gave D and trimming, while V, J and clone size come from that table. For this sample the table gives under 250,000 clones, of which approximately 86% were detected only once. Roughly 0.69% of the sample comes from the top ten.

What the authors observed across the whole study: The quantity of clinical and demographic metadata differed by source and by participant and was supplied without curation.

On this clone itself: The specificity of this receptor is unknown. There are no base qualities to consult, and no much larger clone falls within one base.

The sequencing sample was made of peripheral blood. The clonotype was recovered from a man aged 35-49 years with acute or convalescent COVID-19.

The CDR3 protein: CASRVAGGDTQYF. The sequenced DNA: TGTGCCAGCAGGGTGGCGGGCGGAGATACGCAGTATTTT. The chain employs TRBV7-2 and TRBJ2-3, with a tentative D gene TRBD2 over 5 matching bases. From the cysteine up to the phenylalanine, the CDR3 has a length of 13 residues. CDR3 DNA only is kept here, 39 bases in frame from base 1. From a lookup of the germline V gene, CDR1 and CDR2 are SGHTA and FQGNSA. The germline ends are 12 bases apart after V is trimmed by 6 bases and J by 5 bases.